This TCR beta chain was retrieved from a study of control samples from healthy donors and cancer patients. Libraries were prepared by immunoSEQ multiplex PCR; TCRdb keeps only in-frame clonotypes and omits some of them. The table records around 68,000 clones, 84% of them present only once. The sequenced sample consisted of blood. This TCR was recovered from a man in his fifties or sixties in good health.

The CDR3 loop is CASSRGGPGYTF. The CDR3 nucleotides read TGTGCCAGCTCACGCGGGGGGCCTGGCTACACCTTC. This chain uses TRBV18 with TRBJ1-2, with a tentative D call TRBD1 (6 bases). Germline CDR1 and CDR2: KGHSH and LQKENI. Trimming shortened V by 4 bases and J by 7 bases, and 10 bases separated the two germline ends. There are 12 residues in the CDR3.